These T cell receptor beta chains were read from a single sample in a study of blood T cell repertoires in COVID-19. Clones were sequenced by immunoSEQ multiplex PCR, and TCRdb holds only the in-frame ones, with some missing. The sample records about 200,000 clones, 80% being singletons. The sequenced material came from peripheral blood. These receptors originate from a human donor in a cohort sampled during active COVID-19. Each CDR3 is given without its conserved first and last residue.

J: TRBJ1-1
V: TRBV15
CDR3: ATSRGNTEAF

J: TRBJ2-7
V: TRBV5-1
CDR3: ASSLAGQGQYEQY

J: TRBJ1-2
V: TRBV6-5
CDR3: ASRPGGNYGYT

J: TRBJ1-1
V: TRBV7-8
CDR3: ASSPGDRGLAF

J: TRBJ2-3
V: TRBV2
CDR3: ASSEFAGGITQY

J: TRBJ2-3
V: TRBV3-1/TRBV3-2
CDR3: ASSKDWATDTQY

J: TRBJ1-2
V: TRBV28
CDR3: ASSSGGKGGYT

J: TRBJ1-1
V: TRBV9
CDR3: ASSVGEAMNTEAF

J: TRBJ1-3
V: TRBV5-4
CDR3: ASSLAGVGNTIY

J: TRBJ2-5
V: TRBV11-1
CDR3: ASSSMGTTQETQY

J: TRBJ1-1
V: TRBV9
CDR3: ASSVVGLNTEAF

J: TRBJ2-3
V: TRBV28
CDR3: ALAPPGGGTDTQY